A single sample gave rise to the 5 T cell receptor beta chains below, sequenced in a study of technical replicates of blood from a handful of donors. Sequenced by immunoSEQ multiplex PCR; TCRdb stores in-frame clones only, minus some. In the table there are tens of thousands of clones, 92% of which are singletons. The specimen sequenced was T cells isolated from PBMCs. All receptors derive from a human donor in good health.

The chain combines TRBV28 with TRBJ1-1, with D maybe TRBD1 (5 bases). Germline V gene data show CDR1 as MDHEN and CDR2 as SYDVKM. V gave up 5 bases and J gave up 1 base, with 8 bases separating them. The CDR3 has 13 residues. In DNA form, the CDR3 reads TGTGCCAGCAGTACCGGGGGGAACACTGAAGCTTTCTTT. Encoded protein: CASSTGGNTEAFF. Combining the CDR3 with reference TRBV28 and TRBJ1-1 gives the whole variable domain DVKVTQSSRYLVKRTGEKVFLECVQDMDHENMFWYRQDPGLGLRLIYFSYDVKMKEKGDIPEGYSVSREKKERFSLILESASTNQTSMYLCASSTGGNTEAFFGQGTRLTVV.

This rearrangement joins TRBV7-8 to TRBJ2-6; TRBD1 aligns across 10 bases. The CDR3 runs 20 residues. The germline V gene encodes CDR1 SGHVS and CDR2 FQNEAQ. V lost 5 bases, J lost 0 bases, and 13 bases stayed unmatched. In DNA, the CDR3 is TGTGCCAGCAGCCCAATCGGGACAGGGGCCTTAAGCTCTGGGGCCAACGTCCTGACTTTC. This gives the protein CASSPIGTGALSSGANVLTF. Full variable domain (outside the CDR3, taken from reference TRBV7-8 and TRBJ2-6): GAGVSQSPRYKVAKRGQDVALRCDPISGHVSLFWYQQALGQGPEFLTYFQNEAQLDKSGLPSDRFFAERPEGSVSTLKIQRTQQEDSAVYLCASSPIGTGALSSGANVLTFGAGSRLTVL.

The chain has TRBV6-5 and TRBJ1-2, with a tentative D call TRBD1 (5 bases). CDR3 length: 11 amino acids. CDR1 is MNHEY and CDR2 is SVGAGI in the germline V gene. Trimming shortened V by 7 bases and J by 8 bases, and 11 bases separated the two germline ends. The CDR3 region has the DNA TGTGCCAGCAAGTCCCAGGGAGGCTACACCTTC. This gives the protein CASKSQGGYTF.

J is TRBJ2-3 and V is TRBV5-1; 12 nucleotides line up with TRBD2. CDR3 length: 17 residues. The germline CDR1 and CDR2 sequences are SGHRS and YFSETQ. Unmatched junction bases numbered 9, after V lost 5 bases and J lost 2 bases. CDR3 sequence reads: CASSPGLAGGTTDTQYF. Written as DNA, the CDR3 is TGCGCCAGCAGTCCGGGACTAGCGGGTGGTACCACAGATACGCAGTATTTT.

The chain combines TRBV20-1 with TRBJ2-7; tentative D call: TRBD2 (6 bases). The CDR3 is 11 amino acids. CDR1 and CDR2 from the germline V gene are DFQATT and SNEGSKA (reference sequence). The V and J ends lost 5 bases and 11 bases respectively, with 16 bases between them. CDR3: CSASFGGTEYF. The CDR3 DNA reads TGCAGTGCTTCATTCGGGGGAACGGAGTACTTC.